Here is one T cell receptor (beta chain) with its context. This clonotype has just a few counts. Its antigen target is currently unknown. No much larger clone is present one base from it, and per-base qualities are unavailable. CDR1 and CDR2 were assigned from the germline V gene as SGHRS and YFSETQ. V loses 0 bases, J loses 0 bases, and the germline ends lie 16 bases apart. Including the terminal cysteine and phenylalanine, the CDR3 comprises 18 residues. Here the CDR3 DNA is all that survives: 54 bases in frame from base 1. This entry comes from a study of response to subunit inactivated influenza vaccine listed by TCRdb under 2018. General notes on the study: The study used deep quantitative T cell receptor repertoire profiling to track responses to a trivalent subunit inactivated influenza vaccine.

Results the study describes overall, beyond this receptor: The authors suggested that each seasonal influenza vaccination may recruit only a limited number of new T cells.

The library was produced with RT-PCR. Instrument used: Illumina HiSeq 2500. In-frame beta chains were kept once TCRdb had trimmed the public reads at Q25 with fastp and called clones with MiXCR. A single entry per CDR3 protein holds the most common genes and DNA from its merged rows. This sample comprises a few hundred thousand distinct CDR3 sequences, 12% to 15% of them detected only once. Roughly 10% of the sample rests with the top ten. This receptor was identified in a man aged 45 to 65 who received an inactivated influenza vaccine. Donor details come from another sample of the same person, matched by shared clones. The material sequenced was PBMCs from blood, taken approximately 12 days after vaccination. In this chain, TRBV5-1 is recombined with TRBJ2-1, with the D gene not clear enough to name. The DNA is TGCGCCAGCAGCTTGGCCTGGGCAGCCTCCAGCTCCTACAATGAGCAGTTCTTC. This sequence encodes CASSLAWAASSSYNEQFF. This CDR3, with the reference TRBV5-1 and TRBJ2-1 proteins standing in past its ends, gives the full variable domain KAGVTQTPRYLIKTRGQQVTLSCSPISGHRSVSWYQQTPGQGLQFLFEYFSETQRNKGNFPGRFSGRQFSNSRSEMNVSTLELGDSALYLCASSLAWAASSSYNEQFFGPGTRLTVL.